These 9 T cell receptor beta chains were all obtained from the same sample, sequenced in a study of shared clonotypes between healthy human individuals (dated by TCRdb to about 2020). The library relied on the immunoSEQ multiplex PCR assay. Here the immuneACCESS table is served through TCRdb, limited to in-frame sequences with V and J called. Missing clones are a known gap in these copies; in checked studies unresolved V genes cover under half, and the rest lacks a known reason. This sample gives roughly 2.1 million clones in total; 85% to 95% of them show up just once. The ten top clones hold under 2% of the sample. CD8 naive samples were obtained by positive selection for CCR7 among CD45RO-negative cells, yielding a CD45RA+CCR7+ population from which TemRA cells were excluded. Sequenced: naive CD8+ T cells from PBMCs. Read against the paper, the sample's cell subset or site label means: CD45RA+CCR7+. The receptors were sampled from a man aged 18 to 30 in good health. Some clones in this sample may be carry-over from other donors' samples.

This clone was observed a single time. V gene TRBV5-6 combines with J gene TRBJ2-1, with D possibly matching TRBD1 (6 bases). The V end lost 0 bases, the J end lost 4 bases, and 11 bases lay between the germline ends. CDR3 length equals 15 residues. Germline CDR1 and CDR2: SGHDT and YYEEEE. This CDR3 reads CASSLEDRVYNEQFF. The CDR3 DNA reads TGTGCCAGCAGCTTGGAGGACAGAGTTTACAATGAGCAGTTCTTC.

The chain uses TRBV2 and TRBJ2-2; D is ambiguous. The CDR3 is made up of 18 amino acids. From germline, CDR1 is SNHLY and CDR2 FYNNEI. V was trimmed by 0 bases and J by 0 bases, leaving 14 bases between them. CDR3 region: CASSEARGSRSNTGELFF. The CDR3 DNA is TGTGCCAGCAGTGAAGCGCGCGGTAGCCGCTCGAACACCGGGGAGCTGTTTTTT.

The chain links TRBV7-6 to TRBJ2-6; D is unclear. The CDR3 has 17 amino acids. Trimming left V 1 base short and J 2 bases short, with 12 bases between. The germline V gene has CDR1 SGHVS and CDR2 FNYEAQ. The CDR3 bases are TGTGCCAGCAGCTTAGAGGGAATAATAACTGGGGCCAACGTCCTGACTTTC. Its protein product is CASSLEGIITGANVLTF.

This rearrangement joins TRBV9 to TRBJ2-1; TRBD1 matches at 7 bases. Germline-derived CDR1 and CDR2 are SGDLS and YYNGEE. V shed 3 bases, J shed 10 bases, and the junction held 13 bases outside the gene matches. This CDR3 comprises 15 residues. CDR3 sequence (DNA): TGTGCCAGCAGCGCGAGACAGGGACCCCTGGGAGAGCAGTTCTTC. Translation gives CASSARQGPLGEQFF.

CDR3 loop: CASSPRAPQLGAFF. The CDR3 DNA reads TGTGCCAGTAGTCCGAGGGCCCCCCAACTCGGAGCTTTCTTT. The chain recombines TRBV19 with TRBJ1-1; D is undetermined. Germline CDR1 and CDR2: LNHDA and SQIVND (reference sequence). The CDR3 covers 14 residues. V was clipped by 5 bases and J by 10 bases, with 20 bases between them. The variable domain in full, with the rest retrieved from reference TRBV19 and TRBJ1-1, is DGGITQSPKYLFRKEGQNVTLSCEQNLNHDAMYWYRQDPGQGLRLIYYSQIVNDFQKGDIAEGYSVSREKKESFPLTVTSAQKNPTAFYLCASSPRAPQLGAFFGQGTRLTVV.

The chain carries TRBV4-2 and TRBJ2-2; D is possibly TRBD2 (7 bases). The CDR3 is 17 amino acids. The germline V gene encodes CDR1 LGHNA and CDR2 YNFKEQ. Trimming removed 5 bases at V and 4 bases at J, with 20 bases between. CDR3 sequence reads: CASSSVAGGLSTGELFF. CDR3 coding DNA: TGTGCCAGCAGCTCAGTGGCCGGGGGGCTCAGCACCGGGGAGCTGTTTTTT.

The gene calls are TRBV13 and TRBJ2-7; 7 nucleotides match TRBD1. The CDR3 sequence is 13 residues long. J lost 7 bases, V lost 3 bases, and 6 bases had no gene match. Germline CDR1 PRHDT, CDR2 FYEKMQ (reference sequence). Here the CDR3 DNA reads TGTGCCAGCAGCTTTAGTGACAGGGTGGAGCAGTACTTC. Its protein is CASSFSDRVEQYF.

This clone has a handful of counts. The J gene is TRBJ1-5, the V gene TRBV7-2, with TRBD1 identical over 9 bases. This CDR3 has 16 amino acids. Trimming removed 5 bases from V and 0 bases from J; junction bases left unmatched: 5. CDR1 and CDR2 from the germline V gene are SGHTA and FQGNSA. The CDR3 DNA reads as TGTGCCAGCAGCCGGACAGGGGTATTTAGCAATCAGCCCCAGCATTTT. Amino acid sequence: CASSRTGVFSNQPQHF.

The chain joins TRBV28 to TRBJ2-7, with 7 bases matching TRBD1. Germline V lookup: CDR1 MDHEN, CDR2 SYDVKM. The CDR3 length is 16 residues. Germline trimming cut 4 bases from V and 1 base from J; bases unmatched to any gene: 10. CDR3: CASSSRRDSLSYEQYF. In nucleotides, the CDR3 is TGTGCCAGCAGTTCTCGTAGGGACAGCTTATCCTACGAGCAGTACTTC.